Shown below are 2 T cell receptor beta chains from a single sample sequenced in a study of blood T cells in healthy people across ages. Primers used in a second PCR of roughly 7 to 11 cycles were a sample-barcoded 5' primer and a J-beta primer mix. TCRdb ran MiXCR on the 5' RACE reads and lists one entry per CDR3 protein. The sample has around 1,500,000 distinct CDR3 sequences, 35% to 45% seen once. The sequenced sample was blood. These receptors were obtained from a woman under 30 in good health.

This clonotype was seen just once. A much larger clonotype is one base distant, so this may be a read error. V gene TRBV10-3 combines with J gene TRBJ2-3; 10 nucleotides line up with TRBD1. Trimming cost V 0 bases and J 5 bases; bases outside gene matches: 2. The CDR3 has 15 amino acids. The V gene's germline CDR1 is ENHRY and CDR2 SYGVKD. The CDR3 coding sequence is TGTGCCATCAGTGAGTCGACAGGGGGCGTAGATACGCAGTATTTT. This encodes CAISESTGGVDTQYF.

Regarding this clonotype: The junction and the germline gene differ at one end; a read error may be behind it. J is TRBJ2-3 and V is TRBV2; weak D call: TRBD1 (6 bases). Germline lookup yields CDR1 SNHLY and CDR2 FYNNEI. This CDR3 spans 14 amino acids. The CDR3 DNA is TGTACCAGCAGGATACGGGACAACACAGATACGCAGTATTTT. Its protein product is CTSRIRDNTDTQYF.